This T cell receptor beta chain was sequenced in a study of cytomegalovirus exposure and HLA in healthy donors. The study, taken as a whole, reports: The classifier was said to identify cytomegalovirus status with high specificity and sensitivity. The productive fraction for most TCR beta V segments was about 90% or about 30% in an earlier analysis. Several top significant clusters appeared, in a later analysis, to be linked to common viral pathogens. A link between a missense DCLRE1C variant and TCR beta V- and J-gene trimming emerged from a later analysis.

Comment on this clone: What it binds is unknown.

In the PCR, 60 Vbeta and 13 Jbeta primers were used. Generated by immunoSEQ multiplex PCR, the TCRdb table keeps only in-frame clones and is missing some. The sample contains approximately 270,000 clones, 80% of which appear only once. The germline V gene has CDR1 MNHEY and CDR2 SMNVEV (reference sequence). CDR3 length: 16 residues. J lost 2 bases, V lost 5 bases, and 8 bases had no gene match. This TCR was recovered from a girl aged 2 to 10 in good health and CMV-seronegative. Sequenced material: PBMCs. The chain uses TRBV27 and TRBJ2-3; TRBD1 matches 9 bases. CDR3: CASSLQGALVTDTQYF. The CDR3 DNA sequence: TGTGCCAGCAGTCTACAGGGGGCACTGGTCACAGATACGCAGTATTTT.